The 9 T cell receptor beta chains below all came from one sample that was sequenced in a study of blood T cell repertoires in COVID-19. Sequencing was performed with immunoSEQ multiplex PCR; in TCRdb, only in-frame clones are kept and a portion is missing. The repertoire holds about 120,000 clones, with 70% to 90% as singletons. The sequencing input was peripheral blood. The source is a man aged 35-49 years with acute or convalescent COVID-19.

CDR3 bases: TGTGCCAGCAGGGGCAGCCAAGAGACCCAGTACTTC. Protein sequence: CASRGSQETQYF. J is TRBJ2-5 and V is TRBV2; D is undetermined. The CDR3 loop spans 12 amino acids. Between the trimmed V and J ends, which lost 6 bases and 1 base, there was a span of 6 bases. The germline CDR1 and CDR2 sequences are SNHLY and FYNNEI.

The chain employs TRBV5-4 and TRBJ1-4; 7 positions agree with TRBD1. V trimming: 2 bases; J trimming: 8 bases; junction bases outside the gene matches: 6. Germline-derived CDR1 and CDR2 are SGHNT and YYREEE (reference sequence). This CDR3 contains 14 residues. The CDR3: CASSFTGAPEKLFF. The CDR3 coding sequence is TGTGCCAGCAGCTTCACAGGGGCACCGGAAAAACTGTTTTTT.

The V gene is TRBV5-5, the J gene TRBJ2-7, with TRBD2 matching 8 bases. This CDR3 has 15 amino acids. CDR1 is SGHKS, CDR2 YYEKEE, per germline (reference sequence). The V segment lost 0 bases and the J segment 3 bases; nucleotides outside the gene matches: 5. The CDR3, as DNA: TGTGCCAGCAGCTTGGTTACTAGCGGTTACTACGAGCAGTACTTC. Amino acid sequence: CASSLVTSGYYEQYF.

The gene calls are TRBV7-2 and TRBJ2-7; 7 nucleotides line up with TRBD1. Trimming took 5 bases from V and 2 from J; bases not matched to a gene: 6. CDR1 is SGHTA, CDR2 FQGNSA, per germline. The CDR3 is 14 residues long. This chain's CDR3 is CASSGRDSPYEQYF. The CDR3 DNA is TGTGCCAGCAGCGGCAGGGACAGTCCCTACGAGCAGTACTTC. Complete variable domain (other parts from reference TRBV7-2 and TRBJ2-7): GAGVSQSPSNKVTEKGKDVELRCDPISGHTALYWYRQSLGQGLEFLIYFQGNSAPDKSGLPSDRFSAERTGGSVSTLTIQRTQQEDSAVYLCASSGRDSPYEQYFGPGTRLTVT.

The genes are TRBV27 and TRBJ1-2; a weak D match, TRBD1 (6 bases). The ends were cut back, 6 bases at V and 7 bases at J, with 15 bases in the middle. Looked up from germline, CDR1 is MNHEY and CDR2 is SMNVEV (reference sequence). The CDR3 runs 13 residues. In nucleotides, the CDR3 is TGTGCCAGCAGCAAAACAGGGAAGGGTGGCTACACCTTC. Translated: CASSKTGKGGYTF.

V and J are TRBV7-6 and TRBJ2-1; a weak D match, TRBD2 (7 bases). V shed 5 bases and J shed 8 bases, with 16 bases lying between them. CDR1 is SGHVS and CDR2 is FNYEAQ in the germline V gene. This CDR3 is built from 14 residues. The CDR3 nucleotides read TGTGCCAGCAGCCCTCTAAGGGGGGGGCATGAGCAGTTCTTC. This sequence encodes CASSPLRGGHEQFF.

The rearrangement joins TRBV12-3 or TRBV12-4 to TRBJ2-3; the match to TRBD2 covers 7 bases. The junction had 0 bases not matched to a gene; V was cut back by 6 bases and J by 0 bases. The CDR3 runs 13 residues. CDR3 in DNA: TGTGCCAGCAGGGGGGGGAGCACAGATACGCAGTATTTT. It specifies CASRGGSTDTQYF.

CDR3 nucleotides: TGCGCCAGCAGCTTGGATGGCGGGGGAAGGGATACGCAGTATTTT. It codes for CASSLDGGGRDTQYF. The chain combines TRBV5-1 with TRBJ2-3; TRBD2 matches 7 bases. Per the germline V gene, CDR1 is SGHRS and CDR2 is YFSETQ. V gave up 0 bases and J gave up 6 bases; unmatched junction bases: 7. The CDR3 has 15 residues.

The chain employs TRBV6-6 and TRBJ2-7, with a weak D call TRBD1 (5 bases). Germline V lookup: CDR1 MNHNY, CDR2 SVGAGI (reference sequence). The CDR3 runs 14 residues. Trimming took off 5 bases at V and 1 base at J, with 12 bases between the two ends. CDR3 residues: CASSPDSDSYEQYF. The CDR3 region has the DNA TGTGCCAGCAGTCCCGACAGTGATTCCTACGAGCAGTACTTC.